The subject of this entry is one T cell receptor beta chain. What antigen it recognizes has not been identified. Base-call qualities are not available, and no considerably larger clone is one nucleotide away. CD8 naive samples were CD45RO-negative cells positively selected for CCR7, giving a CD45RA+CCR7+ population that excluded TemRA cells. The donors were healthy, HIV-negative adults with no recently reported acute infections or vaccinations. Only Caucasian adults living in Nashville, Tennessee, USA were represented among the donors. Blood was obtained by leukapheresis, after which PBMCs were separated by Ficoll-Histopaque density gradient centrifugation and cryopreserved in liquid nitrogen vapor phase. Analytical flow cytometry was used to check the purity and quantity of each magnetically sorted T cell population. Each sorted fraction had its genomic DNA isolated and then quantified by UV absorbance on a Nanodrop 2000c.

These data come from a study of shared clonotypes between healthy human individuals (dated by TCRdb to about 2020). In the study overall: Three men and a couple of women, aged 18 to 49 years, made up the cohort. Leukapheresis yielded between about 0.94 and 8.9 billion PBMCs per donor. To increase sequencing depth and limit assay-specific biases, different laboratories used diverse techniques to prepare libraries and sequence TCR repertoires. For each donor, CD4 naive and CD4 memory were each given three plates, CD8 naive was given two plates, and CD8 memory was given one plate. The study deeply sequenced blood TCR repertoires of five healthy adults to estimate repertoire size and the extent of clonotype sharing between individuals.

Here is what the overall study found, with its caveats: Naive subsets generally had larger estimated clonotype richness than memory subsets did. Only blood was sampled, and tissue TCR repertoires likely differ from those in blood. Rarefaction of sorted-subset datasets indicated incomplete sequencing despite the large sequencing depth. When a few donors were compared, the shared fraction of clonotypes was about 5% for naive CD4, 3.5% to 4% for naive CD8, roughly 2.5% for memory CD4, and 0.35% to 0.4% for memory CD8. Clonotypes shared by all four sorted-subset donors showed higher generation probabilities than non-shared clonotypes. Because the study included a small number of donors, the genetic and exposure-history diversity represented was limited. Pairwise subsampling indicated that sequencing depth was expected to affect the degree of clonotype sharing among donors.

Using the deep immunoSEQ assay, TCR CDR3 regions were amplified from genomic DNA by multiplex PCR. Extracted genomic DNA from each cell subset was spread evenly across all wells of several immunoSEQ 96-well plates, with each plate serving as a replicate. For sorted subsets, each replicate PCR was loaded with roughly 190 ng genomic DNA, equivalent to 25,000 to 30,000 T cell genomes. The purified libraries were quantified using a Qubit 3.0 fluorometer, sized with a Bioanalyzer 2100, and then quantified again using the KAPA Library Quantification kit. A separate single-read 150-cycle Illumina NextSeq 550 flow cell was used to sequence each immunoSEQ 96-well plate. On the study's bioinformatics: The immunoSEQ output contained only junctional sequences without quality scores, so filtering could not match that applied to full-length reads. To assign V/J genes and CDR3, sequences were annotated using PyIR, a Python wrapper for IgBLAST v1.9, with IMGT germline references. Reads were filtered out if the reads had weak V/J assignments (E-value above 1e-6), no CDR3, stop codons, out-of-frame junctions, or ambiguous translated residues. V3J clonotypes were defined as sequences sharing the same inferred V gene, J gene, and CDR3 amino acid sequence. To compute the percentage overlap between repertoires, the number of shared unique clonotypes was divided by the size of the smaller repertoire. Repertoire richness was assessed with RTK rarefaction, the Chao1 estimator, and Recon v2.1 estimates of unobserved clonotypes. OLGA was used to compute generation probabilities for all TCRbeta clonotypes that the gDNA method yielded from a handful of donors. The table was pulled from immuneACCESS by TCRdb, which kept in-frame rearrangements only. Such tables lose some clones; where checked, under half of the loss comes from unresolved V genes, and the rest has no known cause. From that table come the V and J calls and clone size; the DNA was used to work out D and trimming. This sample has 630,000 or so clones in its table, and nearly 98% of those were observed once. Roughly 0.29% of the sample is held by the ten biggest clonotypes.

From the cysteine up to the phenylalanine, the CDR3 has a length of 15 residues. The only DNA kept is the CDR3, 45 bases in frame from the first base. The germline V gene (reference sequence) supplies CDR1 SEHNR and CDR2 FQNEAQ. V was cut back by 2 bases and J by 5 bases, leaving a gap of 13 bases between them. Sequencing was performed on naive CD8+ T cells sorted from blood. The cell subset or site label, as the study defines it: CD45RA+CCR7+. The chain joins TRBV7-9 to TRBJ2-1, with the D gene tentatively TRBD1 or TRBD2, based on 6 matching bases in each. The origin of this receptor is a man aged 30 to 39 in good health. In nucleotide form, the sequence is TGTGCCAGCAGCTTACGACGGGGGCCCGACAATGAGCAGTTCTTC. The resulting protein is CASSLRRGPDNEQFF.